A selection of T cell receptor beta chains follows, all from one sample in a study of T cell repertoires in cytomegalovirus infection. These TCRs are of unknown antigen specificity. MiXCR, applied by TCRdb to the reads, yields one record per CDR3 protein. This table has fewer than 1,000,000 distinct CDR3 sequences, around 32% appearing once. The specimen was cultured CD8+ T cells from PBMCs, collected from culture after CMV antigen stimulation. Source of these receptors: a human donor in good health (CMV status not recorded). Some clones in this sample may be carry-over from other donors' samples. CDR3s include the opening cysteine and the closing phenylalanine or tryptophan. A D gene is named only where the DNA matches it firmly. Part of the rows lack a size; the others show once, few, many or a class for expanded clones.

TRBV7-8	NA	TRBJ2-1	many	CASSFGQSSNEQFF	TGTGCCAGCAGCTTTGGACAGTCCAGCAATGAGCAGTTCTTC
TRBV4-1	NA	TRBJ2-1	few	CASSQEKLAAYNEQFF	TGCGCCAGCAGCCAAGAAAAACTAGCCGCCTACAATGAGCAGTTCTTC
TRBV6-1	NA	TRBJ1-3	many	CASLQGGLISGNTIYF	TGTGCCAGCCTCCAAGGTGGGCTGATCTCTGGAAACACCATATATTTT
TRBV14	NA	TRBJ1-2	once	CASSQVRTDQFGYTF	TGTGCCAGCAGCCAAGTTCGGACTGACCAGTTTGGCTACACCTTC
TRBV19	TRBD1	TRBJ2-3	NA	CASGQGVFVGTDTQYF	TGTGCCAGCGGACAGGGGGTCTTTGTCGGCACAGATACGCAGTATTTT
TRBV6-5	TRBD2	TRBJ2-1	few	CASSWGLAGGRNEQFF	TGTGCCAGCAGTTGGGGACTAGCGGGGGGGAGGAATGAGCAGTTCTTC
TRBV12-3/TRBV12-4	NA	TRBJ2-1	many	CASSSSSSSSVGNRVSYNEQFF	TGTGCCAGCAGTTCCAGCAGTAGCAGTTCGGTTGGAAACAGGGTCTCCTACAATGAGCAGTTCTTC
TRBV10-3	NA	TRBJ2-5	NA	CAISGDRQETQYF	TGTGCCATCAGTGGTGACAGGCAAGAGACCCAGTACTTC
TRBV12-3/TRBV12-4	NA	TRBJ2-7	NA	CASSHSGPAREQYF	TGTGCCAGCAGTCACTCGGGACCCGCGCGGGAGCAGTACTTC
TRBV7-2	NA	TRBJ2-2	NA	CASSPDWTVLTGELFF	TGTGCCAGCAGCCCGGATTGGACTGTACTCACCGGGGAGCTGTTTTTT
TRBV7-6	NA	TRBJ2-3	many	CASSSPAREGGDTQYF	TGTGCCAGCAGCTCCCCCGCCAGGGAAGGAGGAGATACGCAGTATTTT
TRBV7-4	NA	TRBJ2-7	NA	CTSSIGGAGEQYF	TGTACCAGCAGCATCGGAGGGGCCGGCGAGCAGTACTTC
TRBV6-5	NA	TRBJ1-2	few	CASGPGDYGYTF	TGTGCCAGCGGACCGGGGGACTATGGCTACACCTTC
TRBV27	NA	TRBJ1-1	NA	CASRESGHITEAFF	TGTGCCAGCAGGGAGTCGGGACACATCACTGAAGCTTTCTTT
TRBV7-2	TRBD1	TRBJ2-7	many	CASSLDGTVSYEQYF	TGTGCCAGCAGCTTAGATGGGACAGTTTCCTACGAGCAGTACTTC
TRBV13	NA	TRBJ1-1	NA	CASSFNQGKRAFF	TGTGCCAGCAGCTTCAACCAGGGAAAGCGAGCTTTCTTT
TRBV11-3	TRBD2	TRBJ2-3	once	CASSLGPPGLAADTQYF	TGTGCCAGCAGCTTAGGACCCCCGGGACTAGCGGCAGATACGCAGTATTTT
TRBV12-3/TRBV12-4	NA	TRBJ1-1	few	CASTPTGRERKAFF	TGTGCCAGCACCCCAACAGGGAGGGAGCGGAAAGCTTTCTTT
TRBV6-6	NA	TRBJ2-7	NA	CASSYRAYPYEQYF	TGTGCCAGCAGTTATAGGGCCTATCCCTACGAGCAGTACTTC
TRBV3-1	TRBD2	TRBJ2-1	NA	CASSQDESAGGRDAYNEQFF	TGTGCCAGCAGCCAAGATGAGAGCGCGGGGGGCCGTGACGCCTACAATGAGCAGTTCTTC
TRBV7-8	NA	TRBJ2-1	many	CASSLRPYNEQFF	TGTGCCAGCAGCTTAAGGCCGTACAATGAGCAGTTCTTC
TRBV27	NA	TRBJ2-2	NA	CASSFSAINTGELFF	TGTGCCAGCAGTTTCTCCGCCATTAACACCGGGGAGCTGTTTTTT
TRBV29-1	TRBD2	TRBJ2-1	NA	CSVELAPSGGLNEQFF	TGCAGCGTTGAATTGGCCCCTAGCGGGGGGCTCAATGAGCAGTTCTTC
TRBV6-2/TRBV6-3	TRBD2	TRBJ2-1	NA	CASSSGRRDEQFF	TGTGCCAGCAGCTCCGGGAGGAGGGATGAGCAGTTCTTC
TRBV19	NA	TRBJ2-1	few	CASSIEEGREQFF	TGTGCCAGTAGTATTGAGGAGGGACGAGAGCAGTTCTTC
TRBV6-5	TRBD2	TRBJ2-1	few	CASSYKWLAGGRYNEQFF	TGTGCCAGCAGTTACAAGTGGCTAGCGGGGGGGCGGTACAATGAGCAGTTCTTC
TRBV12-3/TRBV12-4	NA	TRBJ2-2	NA	CASSPTSRANTEELFF	TGTGCCAGCAGCCCAACCTCTCGGGCGAACACCGAGGAGCTGTTTTTT
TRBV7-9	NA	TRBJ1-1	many	CASSELVPEGYTEAFF	TGTGCCAGCAGCGAACTGGTTCCGGAGGGGTACACTGAAGCTTTCTTT
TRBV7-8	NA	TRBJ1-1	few	CASSLTKTATEAFF	TGTGCCAGCAGCTTGACAAAGACAGCCACTGAAGCTTTCTTT
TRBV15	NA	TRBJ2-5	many	CATSRDVQDRLQETQYF	TGTGCCACCAGCAGAGATGTGCAGGACCGTCTCCAAGAGACCCAGTACTTC
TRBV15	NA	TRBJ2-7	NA	CATSIGNGAYEQYF	TGTGCCACCAGCATCGGCAACGGAGCCTACGAGCAGTACTTC
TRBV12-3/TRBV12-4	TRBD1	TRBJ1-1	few	CASSLETGWDTEAFF	TGTGCCAGCAGTTTAGAGACAGGGTGGGACACTGAAGCTTTCTTT
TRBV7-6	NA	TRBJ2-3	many	CASSLALETLGTDTQYF	TGTGCCAGCAGCTTAGCGCTTGAAACCCTCGGCACAGATACGCAGTATTTT
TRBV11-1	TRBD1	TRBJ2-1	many	CASSTGTGATSINEQFF	TGTGCCAGCAGCACCGGGACAGGGGCCACGTCAATCAATGAGCAGTTCTTC
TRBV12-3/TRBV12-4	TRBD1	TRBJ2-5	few	CASSMGTGDQETQYF	TGTGCCAGCAGTATGGGGACAGGGGACCAAGAGACCCAGTACTTC
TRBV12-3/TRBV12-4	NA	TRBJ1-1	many	CASSEGGTEAFF	TGTGCCAGCAGTGAAGGGGGTACTGAAGCTTTCTTT
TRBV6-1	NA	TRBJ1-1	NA	CANSTPRGLGWSMNTEAFF	TGTGCCAACAGTACCCCTCGGGGGTTGGGGTGGAGTATGAACACTGAAGCTTTCTTT
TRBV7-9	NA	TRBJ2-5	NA	CASSPWDLPSQETQYF	TGTGCCAGCAGCCCCTGGGACTTACCGAGCCAAGAGACCCAGTACTTC
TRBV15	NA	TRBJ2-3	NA	CATSRGDTQYF	TGTGCCACCAGCAGAGGTGATACGCAGTATTTT
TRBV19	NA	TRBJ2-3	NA	CVSARTSTDTQYF	TGTGTCAGTGCCAGGACAAGCACAGATACGCAGTATTTT
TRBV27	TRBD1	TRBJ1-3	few	CASSLTGAPHSGNTIYF	TGTGCCAGCAGTCTTACAGGGGCCCCGCACTCTGGAAACACCATATATTTT
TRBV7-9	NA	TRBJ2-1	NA	CASSLAVSDEQFF	TGTGCCAGCAGCTTAGCGGTTAGCGATGAGCAGTTCTTC
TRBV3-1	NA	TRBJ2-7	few	CASSPRTWEQYF	TGTGCCAGCAGCCCCCGGACTTGGGAGCAGTACTTC
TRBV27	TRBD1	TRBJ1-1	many	CASSYGTGVTEAFF	TGCGCCAGCAGCTACGGGACAGGGGTTACTGAAGCTTTCTTT
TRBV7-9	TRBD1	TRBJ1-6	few	CASSPPTGTLSESPLHF	TGTGCCAGCAGCCCACCGACAGGGACCCTTTCTGAATCACCCCTCCACTTT
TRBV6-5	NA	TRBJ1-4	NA	CASSYLGEKDEKLFF	TGTGCCAGCAGTTACTTAGGGGAGAAAGATGAAAAACTGTTTTTT
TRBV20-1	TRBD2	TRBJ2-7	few	CSARAGGYEQYF	TGCAGTGCTAGAGCGGGGGGCTACGAGCAGTACTTC
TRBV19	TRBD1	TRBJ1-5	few	CASSISGTGGHQPQHF	TGTGCCAGTAGTATCTCCGGGACAGGGGGCCATCAGCCCCAGCATTTT